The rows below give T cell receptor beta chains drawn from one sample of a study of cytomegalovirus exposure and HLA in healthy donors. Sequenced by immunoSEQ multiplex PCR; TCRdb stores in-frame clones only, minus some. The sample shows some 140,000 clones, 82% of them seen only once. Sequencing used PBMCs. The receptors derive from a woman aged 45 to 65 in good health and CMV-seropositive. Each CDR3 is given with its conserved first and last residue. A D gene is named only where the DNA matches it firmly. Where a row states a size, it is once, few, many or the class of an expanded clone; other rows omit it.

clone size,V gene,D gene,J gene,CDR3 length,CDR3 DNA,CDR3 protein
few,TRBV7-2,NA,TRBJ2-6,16,TGTGCCAGCAGCTTAGTTCCACTGGTTGGGGCCAACGTCCTGACTTTC,CASSLVPLVGANVLTF
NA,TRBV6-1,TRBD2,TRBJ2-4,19,TGTGCCAGCAGTGGAGAACTAGCGGGGGGCTCGTGGGCCAAAAACATTCAGTACTTC,CASSGELAGGSWAKNIQYF
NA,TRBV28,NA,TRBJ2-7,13,TGTGCCAGCAGTTTTGGACACTCCTACGAGCAGTACTTC,CASSFGHSYEQYF
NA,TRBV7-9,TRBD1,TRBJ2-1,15,TGTGCCAGCAGCGGGGCGACAGGGTTACTCAATGAGCAGTTCTTC,CASSGATGLLNEQFF
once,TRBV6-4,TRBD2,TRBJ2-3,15,TGTGCCAGCAAAGACAGCGGGGAGCTCACAGATACGCAGTATTTT,CASKDSGELTDTQYF
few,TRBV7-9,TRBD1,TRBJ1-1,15,TGTGCCAGCAGCTTGTTTGAGGGGGCGGCCACTGAAGCTTTCTTT,CASSLFEGAATEAFF
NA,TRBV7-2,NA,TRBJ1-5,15,TGTGCCAGCAGCTTAGAGCAGGGGCCCGGGCAGCCCCAGCATTTT,CASSLEQGPGQPQHF
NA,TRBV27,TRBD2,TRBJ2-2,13,TGTGCCAGCGGACTAGCTAACACCGGGGAGCTGTTTTTT,CASGLANTGELFF
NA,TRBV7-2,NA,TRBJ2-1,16,TGTGCCAGCAGCTTATTTCAGGGGTCGGGCTACAATGAGCAGTTCTTC,CASSLFQGSGYNEQFF
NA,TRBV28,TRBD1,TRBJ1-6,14,TGTGCCAGCAGTTTTGGGACAGGCAATTCACCCCTCCACTTT,CASSFGTGNSPLHF
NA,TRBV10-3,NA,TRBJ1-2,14,TGTGCCATCAGAATTCCGACAGACTACTATGGCTACACCTTC,CAIRIPTDYYGYTF
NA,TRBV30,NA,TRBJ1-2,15,TGTGCCTGGAGACGTACTTCGGGACACCCCTATGGCTACACCTTC,CAWRRTSGHPYGYTF
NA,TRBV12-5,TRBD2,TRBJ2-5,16,TGTGCTAGTGGTCTTGGGACTAGCGGGCTCCAAGAGACCCAGTACTTC,CASGLGTSGLQETQYF
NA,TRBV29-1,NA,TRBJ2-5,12,TGCAGCGTTGCAGGGGCAGGGGAGACCCAGTACTTC,CSVAGAGETQYF
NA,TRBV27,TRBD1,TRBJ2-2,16,TGTGCCAGCAGTATACATCAGGGGGCTGGGACCGGGGAGCTGTTTTTT,CASSIHQGAGTGELFF
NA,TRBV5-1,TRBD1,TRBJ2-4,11,TGCGCCAGCAGCGGGGACACAGGGGTGTACTTC,CASSGDTGVYF
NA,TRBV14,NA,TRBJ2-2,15,TGTGCCAGCAGCCAAAAGAGGGGGTACACCGGGGAGCTGTTTTTT,CASSQKRGYTGELFF
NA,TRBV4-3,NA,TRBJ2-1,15,TGCGCCAGCAGCCCGAGAGCGGGCGATAGCAATGAGCAGTTCTTC,CASSPRAGDSNEQFF
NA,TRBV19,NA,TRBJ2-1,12,TGTGCCAGTAGTCAGGCATACAATGAGCAGTTCTTC,CASSQAYNEQFF
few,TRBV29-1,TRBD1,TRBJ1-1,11,TGCAGCGTCCACAGGGGTAGGGGAGCTTTCTTT,CSVHRGRGAFF
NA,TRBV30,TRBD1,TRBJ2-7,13,TGTGCCTGGGGGACAGGGAACTCCTACGAGCAGTACTTC,CAWGTGNSYEQYF
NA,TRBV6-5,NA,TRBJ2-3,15,TGTGCCAGCAGTAACTCGGGGGCCGGCACAGATACGCAGTATTTT,CASSNSGAGTDTQYF
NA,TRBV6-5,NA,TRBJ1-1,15,TGTGCCAGCATGGGAAGGCAGGGGTGGGACACTGAAGCTTTCTTT,CASMGRQGWDTEAFF
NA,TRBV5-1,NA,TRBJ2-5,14,TGCGCCAGCAGCGTAACAGGGTATGGAGAGACCCAGTACTTC,CASSVTGYGETQYF
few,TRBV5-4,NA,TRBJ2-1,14,TGTGCCAGCAGCTTGGCAGGGCAGAACAATGAGCAGTTCTTC,CASSLAGQNNEQFF
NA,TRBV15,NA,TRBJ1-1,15,TGTGCCACCAGCCTCAGCGACGGTCCGAACACTGAAGCTTTCTTT,CATSLSDGPNTEAFF
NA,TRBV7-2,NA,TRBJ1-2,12,TGTGCCAGCAGCTTAGCCTACTATGGCTACACCTTC,CASSLAYYGYTF
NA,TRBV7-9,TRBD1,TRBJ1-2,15,TGTGCCAGCAGCAACCGGGACAGGGGAAGAATGGGCTACACCTTC,CASSNRDRGRMGYTF
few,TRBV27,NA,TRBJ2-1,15,TGTGCCAGCAGTTTAAGCGGGTACTCCTACAATGAGCAGTTCTTC,CASSLSGYSYNEQFF
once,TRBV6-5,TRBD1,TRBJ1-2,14,TGTGCCAGCAGGGGGACAGGGGGCCGGGGTGGCTACACCTTC,CASRGTGGRGGYTF
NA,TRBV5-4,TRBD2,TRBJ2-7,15,TGTGCCAGCGCCCAGCGGGAAGGTAGTAGACGCGAGCAGTACTTC,CASAQREGSRREQYF
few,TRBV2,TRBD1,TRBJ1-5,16,TGTGCCAGCAGTGATCGACAGGGTGGGAGCAATCAGCCCCAGCATTTT,CASSDRQGGSNQPQHF
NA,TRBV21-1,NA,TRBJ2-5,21,TGTGCCAGCAGTCGAGCCAGTAGACTAGCGGGGGAGTCTCCGTACCAAGAGACCCAGTACTTC,CASSRASRLAGESPYQETQYF
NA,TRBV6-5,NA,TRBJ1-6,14,TGTGCCAGCAGTTTATTTAGCGGCAATTCACCCCTCCACTTT,CASSLFSGNSPLHF
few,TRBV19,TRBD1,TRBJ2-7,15,TGTGCCAGTACCACGGTGGGACAGGGGGCGAGTGAGCAGTACTTC,CASTTVGQGASEQYF
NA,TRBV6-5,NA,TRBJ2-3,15,TGTGCCAGCAGATGGGGGGGCGGGAAGACAGATACGCAGTATTTT,CASRWGGGKTDTQYF
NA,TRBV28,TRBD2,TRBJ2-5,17,TGTGCCAGCAGCTTTACCCCCCGGCTAGCGGGAGGAGAGACCCAGTACTTC,CASSFTPRLAGGETQYF